The clone carrying this T cell receptor beta chain was recorded a few times. Antigen unknown. Method: immunoSEQ multiplex PCR; TCRdb's copy keeps in-frame clones and lacks some. The table has 45,000 to 65,000 clones, roughly 80% seen once. Second-dose schedules of about 4 or about 12 weeks were combined. The data were taken from a study of T cell responses to AZD1222 COVID-19 vaccine. CDR1 and CDR2 (germline): SGHRS, YFSETQ. The CDR3 consists of 16 residues. Trimming shortened V by 0 bases and J by 2 bases, and 12 bases separated the two germline ends. General study results and limits: The study found Spike-specific TCR breadth and depth rose after two AZD1222 doses. Donors in the cohort were predominantly white British and more often female, and clonal diversity was possibly underestimated.

The source material was peripheral blood, sampled 28 days after the second AZD1222 dose. The chain recombines TRBV5-1 with TRBJ1-3; D gene unclear. The TCR comes from an adult who received the AZD1222 COVID-19 vaccine. This CDR3 is CASSLAEGFTGNTIYF. DNA of the CDR3: TGCGCCAGCAGCTTGGCAGAGGGATTCACTGGAAACACCATATATTTT.